The clone carrying this TCR beta chain appeared a single time. The CDR3 consists of 16 residues. Germline CDR1 MNHEY, CDR2 SMNVEV (reference sequence). The germline V and J ends were trimmed by 6 bases and 1 base, with 16 bases remaining between them. This sample stems from a study of blood T cell repertoires in COVID-19. In the study overall: Samples of COVID-19 (acute and convalescent) were obtained from the United States, Italy and Spain. T cells, B-cell-depleted T cells, or PBMCs supplied cDNA or gDNA.

Authors' processing steps: Scientists estimated how many nucleated cells there were by amplifying reference gene primers. Repertoires were generated with immunoSEQ multiplex PCR, while TCRdb's copy carries only in-frame clones and drops some. The DNA gave D and trimming, while V, J and clone size come from that table. The sample has 210,000 or so clones; approximately 82% are singletons. The sample was peripheral blood. The V gene is TRBV27, the J gene TRBJ2-4; perhaps TRBD1 as D (5 bases). This clonotype was obtained from a woman between 35 and 50 years old with acute or convalescent COVID-19. This CDR3 reads CASSDEQGWAKNIQYF. CDR3 DNA sequence: TGTGCCAGCAGCGACGAGCAGGGTTGGGCCAAAAACATTCAGTACTTC.